These 20 T cell receptor beta chains came from one sample sequenced in a study of T cell responses to AZD1222 COVID-19 vaccine. Some clones are missing from TCRdb's copy, which holds only in-frame ones; the method was immunoSEQ multiplex PCR. The table lists fewer than 120,000 clones, around 85% of them singletons, with around 4.6% in the top ten. Sequenced material: peripheral blood, taken on day 0 of AZD1222 vaccination. The receptors were gathered from an adult in good health.

The V call is TRBV6-5, the J call TRBJ1-1; 7 bases line up with TRBD1. The CDR3 is 14 amino acids. Germline V gives CDR1 MNHEY, CDR2 SVGAGI. V trimming: 7 bases; J trimming: 5 bases; junction bases outside the gene matches: 10. The CDR3 region is CASTPGGGRTEAFF. The CDR3 DNA follows: TGTGCCAGCACCCCAGGGGGGGGTCGGACTGAAGCTTTCTTT.

The chain joins TRBV30 to TRBJ1-3; 9 bases align to TRBD1. The length of the CDR3 is 13 residues. From germline, CDR1 is GTSNPN and CDR2 SVGIG (reference sequence). V trimming: 5 bases; J trimming: 7 bases; junction bases outside the gene matches: 6. CDR3 residues: CAWRQGGANTIYF. The CDR3 bases are TGTGCCTGGCGACAGGGGGGAGCGAACACCATATATTTT.

The chain uses TRBV9 and TRBJ2-7; 8 nucleotides agree with TRBD2. Trimming cost V 1 base and J 5 bases; bases outside gene matches: 8. Looked up from germline, CDR1 is SGDLS and CDR2 is YYNGEE. The CDR3 length is 15 residues. The CDR3 coding sequence is TGTGCCAGCAGCGTATCGGGACTAGGTCTCGACGAGCAGTACTTC. It is translated as CASSVSGLGLDEQYF.

The rearrangement uses TRBV7-9 and TRBJ2-1; 14 bases are a match to TRBD2. The germline V gene encodes CDR1 SEHNR and CDR2 FQNEAQ (reference sequence). The CDR3 consists of 14 residues. The V gene end was trimmed by 4 bases and the J gene end by 10 bases; junction bases not matched to a gene: 3. CDR3 sequence reads: CASSSGTSGGEQFF. CDR3 DNA sequence: TGTGCCAGCAGCTCCGGGACTAGCGGGGGAGAGCAGTTCTTC.

The chain carries TRBV11-2 and TRBJ1-5, with a weak D call TRBD1 (6 bases). Per the germline V gene, CDR1 is SGHAT and CDR2 is FQNNGV. V dropped 4 bases and J dropped 0 bases, with 10 bases sitting between them. The CDR3 consists of 15 residues. CDR3 loop: CASSSHRDSNQPQHF. DNA for the CDR3: TGTGCCAGCAGCTCACACAGGGATAGCAATCAGCCCCAGCATTTT. The variable domain in full, with the rest retrieved from reference TRBV11-2 and TRBJ1-5, is EAGVAQSPRYKIIEKRQSVAFWCNPISGHATLYWYQQILGQGPKLLIQFQNNGVVDDSQLPKDRFSAERLKGVDSTLKIQPAKLEDSAVYLCASSSHRDSNQPQHFGDGTRLSIL.

This chain uses TRBV6-2 or TRBV6-3 with TRBJ2-2; 9 bases are a match to TRBD2. Trimming at V came to 2 bases and at J to 3 bases, leaving 7 bases not matched to a gene. CDR1 and CDR2 from the germline V gene are MNHEY and SVGEGT. This CDR3 contains 17 residues. This CDR3 reads CASSYDPRLADTGELFF. The CDR3 DNA reads TGTGCCAGCAGTTACGATCCGAGACTAGCGGACACCGGGGAGCTGTTTTTT.

The genes are TRBV19 and TRBJ2-3; D remains unclear. Germline CDR1 is LNHDA and CDR2 is SQIVND (reference sequence). The CDR3 runs to 14 residues. V dropped 4 bases and J dropped 6 bases, with 14 bases sitting between them. CDR3 bases: TGTGCCAGTAGTAAAAAACCCCACAGCGATACGCAGTATTTT. This encodes CASSKKPHSDTQYF.

The chain has TRBV5-4 and TRBJ2-3, with TRBD2 matching over 11 bases. This CDR3 has 14 amino acids. J gave up 8 bases and V 5 bases, and 7 bases lay outside the gene matches. Per the germline V gene, CDR1 is SGHNT and CDR2 is YYREEE (reference sequence). CDR3: CASSISGGAGTQYF. CDR3 DNA sequence: TGTGCCAGCAGTATTAGCGGGGGGGCCGGTACGCAGTATTTT.

The rearrangement links TRBV4-1 to TRBJ1-5; D not certain. The CDR3 length is 14 residues. The V end was cut by 1 base, the J end by 2 bases, with 6 bases between. Germline lookup yields CDR1 MGHRA and CDR2 YSYEKL. The DNA for the CDR3 is TGCGCCAGCAGCCAAGTCGGGGGCAATCAGCCCCAGCATTTT. Protein: CASSQVGGNQPQHF.

V and J are TRBV27 and TRBJ2-7; the match to TRBD2 covers 9 bases. The CDR3 contains 15 residues. Germline assignment: CDR1 MNHEY and CDR2 SMNVEV (reference sequence). V trimming: 4 bases; J trimming: 2 bases; junction bases outside the gene matches: 6. As DNA, the CDR3 is TGTGCCAGCAGTTCAAGTAGCGGGGGTCCCTACGAGCAGTACTTC. Its protein product is CASSSSSGGPYEQYF.

This clone was seen more than once but under ten times. The chain links TRBV4-1 to TRBJ1-2, with TRBD1 matching over 8 bases. The V gene end was trimmed by 3 bases and the J gene end by 6 bases; junction bases not matched to a gene: 15. The CDR3 is 17 amino acids. Germline-derived CDR1 and CDR2 are MGHRA and YSYEKL. CDR3 sequence: CASSQISSPRGPDGYTF. The CDR3 DNA is TGCGCCAGCAGCCAGATTTCCTCCCCCAGGGGGCCAGATGGCTACACCTTC.

The chain uses TRBV3-1 (or the pseudogene TRBV3-2) and TRBJ1-2, with D perhaps TRBD1 (6 bases). V lost 1 base, J lost 6 bases, and 18 bases lay in between. Germline-derived CDR1 and CDR2 are LGHDT and YNNKEL (reference sequence). This CDR3 is 16 amino acids long. The CDR3 nucleotides read TGTGCCAGCAGCCAAGGGGCGGGGGCCGGAACGCATGGCTACACCTTC. The encoded protein is CASSQGAGAGTHGYTF.

The chain has TRBV30 and TRBJ2-7; 8 bases align to TRBD2. CDR1 and CDR2 (germline): GTSNPN, SVGIG (reference sequence). The junction had 9 bases not matched to a gene; V was cut back by 3 bases and J by 5 bases. This CDR3 contains 14 residues. The CDR3 DNA is TGTGCCTGGAGGCTAACGGGGGGGCACCACGAGCAGTACTTC. It encodes CAWRLTGGHHEQYF.

A few counts support this clone. This chain uses TRBV7-9 with TRBJ1-5, with D uncertain. Germline loops: CDR1 SEHNR, CDR2 FQNEAQ (reference sequence). The V gene lost 6 bases and the J gene lost 0 bases, with 12 bases spanning the gap. The CDR3 has 15 amino acids. CDR3 amino acids: CASSYGPNSNQPQHF. In DNA form, the CDR3 reads TGTGCCAGCAGTTACGGCCCTAATAGCAATCAGCCCCAGCATTTT.

This clone appeared a single time. V and J are TRBV7-2 and TRBJ1-2, with 7 bases matching TRBD1. The CDR3 is made up of 14 amino acids. Germline loops: CDR1 SGHTA, CDR2 FQGNSA. Trimming removed 5 bases from V and 4 bases from J; junction bases left unmatched: 7. The CDR3 bases are TGTGCCAGCAGCCCACAGGGGACTCGCTATGGCTACACCTTC. It translates to CASSPQGTRYGYTF.

V gene TRBV16 combines with J gene TRBJ1-5; possibly TRBD1 for D (5 bases). Trimming removed 4 bases at V and 6 bases at J, with 22 bases between. The CDR3 is 17 residues long. The germline gives CDR1 KGHSY, CDR2 FQNENV. The CDR3 reads CASSLSTPAGPLQPQHF. CDR3 nucleotides: TGTGCCAGCAGCCTTTCGACCCCCGCAGGGCCCCTTCAGCCCCAGCATTTT.

The rearrangement links TRBV7-9 to TRBJ1-2; D is possibly TRBD1 (6 bases). The V end lost 1 base, the J end lost 10 bases, and 16 bases lay between the germline ends. Germline V gene data show CDR1 as SEHNR and CDR2 as FQNEAQ (reference sequence). The CDR3 sequence is 14 residues long. CDR3 DNA: TGTGCCAGCAGCTTAGGCGGACAGCCGGTCGCCTACACCTTC. It codes for CASSLGGQPVAYTF.

This clone was picked up a small number of times. The genes are TRBV27 and TRBJ1-5; no definite D call. Trimming stripped 5 bases from V and 1 base from J, with 6 bases between. Germline values: CDR1 MNHEY, CDR2 SMNVEV (reference sequence). CDR3 length: 13 residues. Here the CDR3 reads CASSGKSNQPQHF. CDR3 nucleotide sequence: TGTGCCAGCAGTGGGAAAAGCAATCAGCCCCAGCATTTT.

This clone showed up just once. This chain joins TRBV12-3 or TRBV12-4 and TRBJ1-4; D is possibly TRBD1 (6 bases). V lost 3 bases and J lost 10, with 12 bases in between. The CDR3 extends over 13 amino acids. The CDR3: CASSFSGGGKLFF. DNA for the CDR3: TGTGCCAGCAGTTTCTCGGGGGGCGGAAAACTGTTTTTT.

The chain combines TRBV9 with TRBJ2-1; D uncertain. The CDR3 has 14 amino acids. V was shortened by 0 bases and J by 0 bases, with 4 bases between the two germline ends. Per the germline V gene, CDR1 is SGDLS and CDR2 is YYNGEE. As DNA, the CDR3 is TGTGCCAGCAGCGTAGGAGTCTCCTACAATGAGCAGTTCTTC. Its translation: CASSVGVSYNEQFF.